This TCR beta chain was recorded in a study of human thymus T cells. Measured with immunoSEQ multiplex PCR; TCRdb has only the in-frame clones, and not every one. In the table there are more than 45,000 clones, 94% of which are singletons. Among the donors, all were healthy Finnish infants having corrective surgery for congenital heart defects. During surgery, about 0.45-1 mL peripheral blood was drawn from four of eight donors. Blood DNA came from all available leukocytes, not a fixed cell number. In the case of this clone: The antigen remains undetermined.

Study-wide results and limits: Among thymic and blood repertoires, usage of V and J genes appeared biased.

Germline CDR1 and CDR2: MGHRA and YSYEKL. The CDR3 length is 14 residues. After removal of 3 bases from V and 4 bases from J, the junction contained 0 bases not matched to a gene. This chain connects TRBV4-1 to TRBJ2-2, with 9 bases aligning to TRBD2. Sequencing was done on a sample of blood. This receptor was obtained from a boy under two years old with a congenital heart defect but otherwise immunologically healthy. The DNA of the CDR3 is TGCGCCAGCAGCCAGCGGGGGGGCACCGGGGAGCTGTTTTTT. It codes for CASSQRGGTGELFF.